The 5 T cell receptor beta chains given below trace back to one sample, sequenced in a study of cytomegalovirus exposure and HLA in healthy donors. This PCR relied on a set of 60 Vbeta primers and 13 Jbeta primers. TCRdb's table, derived via immunoSEQ multiplex PCR, lists solely in-frame clones and lacks some. The sample comprises 70,000 or so clones, approximately 80% of which are singletons, and around 7.4% rests with the top ten. Sequenced input: PBMCs. These receptors came from a man between 18 and 35 years old in good health and CMV-seropositive.

This clone has a handful of counts. V and J are TRBV30 and TRBJ2-1; TRBD2 aligns across 11 bases. Germline V gene sequence: CDR1 GTSNPN, CDR2 SVGIG (reference sequence). Trimming at V came to 5 bases and at J to 6 bases, leaving 9 bases not matched to a gene. This CDR3 spans 15 amino acids. The CDR3 protein is CAWSYSGGGVNEQFF. In DNA form, the CDR3 reads TGTGCCTGGTCCTATAGCGGGGGGGGTGTCAATGAGCAGTTCTTC.

V gene TRBV15 combines with J gene TRBJ1-1; no firm D call. Trimming removed 1 base at V and 5 bases at J, with 8 bases between. This CDR3 contains 13 residues. CDR1 and CDR2 (germline): LNHNV, YYDKDF (reference sequence). The CDR3 region has the DNA TGTGCCACCAGCAGAGGATTCGGGACTGAAGCTTTCTTT. This encodes CATSRGFGTEAFF.

The chain employs TRBV7-9 and TRBJ2-7, with a weak D call TRBD1 (6 bases). The V and J ends lost 5 bases and 0 bases respectively, with 14 bases between them. Germline V gene lookup returns CDR1 SEHNR and CDR2 FQNEAQ (reference sequence). This CDR3 comprises 15 residues. The CDR3 region has the DNA TGTGCCAGCAGCCATCCAGGGGAGAGCTCCTACGAGCAGTACTTC. Its translation is CASSHPGESSYEQYF.

This clone was seen only a few times. J is TRBJ2-3 and V is TRBV28; D possibly corresponds to TRBD1 (6 bases). The CDR3 sequence is 16 residues long. V gave up 5 bases and J gave up 0 bases, with 15 bases separating them. The germline CDR1 and CDR2 sequences are MDHEN and SYDVKM. CDR3 nucleotide sequence: TGTGCCAGCAGTGGAGACAGGCTCTCTAGCACAGATACGCAGTATTTT. Amino acid sequence: CASSGDRLSSTDTQYF.

The chain carries TRBV19 and TRBJ1-3; D not certain. The V end was cut by 10 bases, the J end by 0 bases, with 16 bases between. The CDR3 is made up of 15 amino acids. The germline V gene has CDR1 LNHDA and CDR2 SQIVND (reference sequence). CDR3 nucleotide sequence: TGTGCCACCTCAACGGACTCCTACTCTGGAAACACCATATATTTT. Protein product: CATSTDSYSGNTIYF. The variable domain in full, completed from reference TRBV19 and TRBJ1-3, reads DGGITQSPKYLFRKEGQNVTLSCEQNLNHDAMYWYRQDPGQGLRLIYYSQIVNDFQKGDIAEGYSVSREKKESFPLTVTSAQKNPTAFYLCATSTDSYSGNTIYFGEGSWLTVV.